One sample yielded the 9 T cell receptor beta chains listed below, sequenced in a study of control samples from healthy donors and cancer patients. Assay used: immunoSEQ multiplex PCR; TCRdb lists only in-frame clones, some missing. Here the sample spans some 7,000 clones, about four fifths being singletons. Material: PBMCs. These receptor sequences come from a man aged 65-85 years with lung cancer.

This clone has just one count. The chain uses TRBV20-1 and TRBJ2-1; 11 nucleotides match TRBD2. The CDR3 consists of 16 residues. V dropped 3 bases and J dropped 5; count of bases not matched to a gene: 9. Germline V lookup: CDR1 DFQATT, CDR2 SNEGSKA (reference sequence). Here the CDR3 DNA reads TGCAGTGCTAGTCCGGCTAGCGGGAGGTTGAACAATGAGCAGTTCTTC. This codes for CSASPASGRLNNEQFF.

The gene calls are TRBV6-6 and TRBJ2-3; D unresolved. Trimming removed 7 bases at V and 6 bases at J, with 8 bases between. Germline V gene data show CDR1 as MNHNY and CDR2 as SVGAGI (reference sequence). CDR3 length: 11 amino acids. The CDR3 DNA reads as TGTGCCAGCACCGAAGGGGATACGCAGTATTTT. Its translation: CASTEGDTQYF.

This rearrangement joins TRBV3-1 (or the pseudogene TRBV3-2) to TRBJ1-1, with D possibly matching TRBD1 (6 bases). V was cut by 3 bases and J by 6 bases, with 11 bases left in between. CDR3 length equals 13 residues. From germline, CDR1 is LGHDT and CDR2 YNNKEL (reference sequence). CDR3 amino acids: CASSQPQGAEAFF. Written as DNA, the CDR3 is TGTGCCAGCAGCCAGCCACAGGGTGCTGAAGCTTTCTTT.

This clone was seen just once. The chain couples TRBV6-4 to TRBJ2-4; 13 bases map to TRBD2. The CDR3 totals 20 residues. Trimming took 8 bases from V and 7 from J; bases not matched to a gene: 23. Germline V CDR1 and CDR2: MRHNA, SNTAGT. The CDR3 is CASLKMETTGTSGICNIQYF. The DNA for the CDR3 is TGTGCCAGCCTCAAAATGGAGACCACGGGGACTAGCGGGATTTGCAACATTCAGTACTTC.

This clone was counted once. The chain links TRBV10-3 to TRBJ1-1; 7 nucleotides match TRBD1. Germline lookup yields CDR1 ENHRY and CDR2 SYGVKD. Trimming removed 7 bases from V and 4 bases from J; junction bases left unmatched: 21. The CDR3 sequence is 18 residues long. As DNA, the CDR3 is TGTGCCATCAAGAGGGGAGGACAGGACGACGTTGGTACCACTGAAGCTTTCTTT. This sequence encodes CAIKRGGQDDVGTTEAFF.

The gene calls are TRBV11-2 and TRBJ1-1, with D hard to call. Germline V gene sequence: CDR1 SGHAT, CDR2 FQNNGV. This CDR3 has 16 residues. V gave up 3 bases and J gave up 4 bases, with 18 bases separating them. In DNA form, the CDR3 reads TGTGCCAGCAGCTTGAAATTGTCACTTCTGTCCACTGAAGCTTTCTTT. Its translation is CASSLKLSLLSTEAFF.

The CDR3, as DNA: TGTGCCAGTAGTCCAGGGACGGCTCTAGCCAAAAACATTCAGTACTTC. Residues: CASSPGTALAKNIQYF. V usage is TRBV19 and J usage is TRBJ2-4; the D call may be TRBD1 or TRBD2 (5 bases each). V dropped 5 bases and J dropped 0 bases, with 14 bases sitting between them. Germline V gene lookup returns CDR1 LNHDA and CDR2 SQIVND (reference sequence). The CDR3 consists of 16 residues.

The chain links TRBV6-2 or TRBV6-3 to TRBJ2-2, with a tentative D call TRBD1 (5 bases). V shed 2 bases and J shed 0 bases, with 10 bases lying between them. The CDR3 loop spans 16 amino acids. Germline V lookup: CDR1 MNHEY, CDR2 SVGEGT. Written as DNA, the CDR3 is TGTGCCAGCAGTTACCGGCAGGGTGCGAACACCGGGGAGCTGTTTTTT. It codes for CASSYRQGANTGELFF.

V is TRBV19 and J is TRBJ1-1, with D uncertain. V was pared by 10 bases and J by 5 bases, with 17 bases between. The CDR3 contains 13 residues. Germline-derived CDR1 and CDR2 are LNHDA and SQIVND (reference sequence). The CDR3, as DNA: TGTGCCACCTTGGGCGTAGAGCGGACTGAAGCTTTCTTT. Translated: CATLGVERTEAFF.